A selection of T cell receptor beta chains follows, all from one sample in a study of blood T cell repertoires in COVID-19. Here immunoSEQ multiplex PCR was the method, and the copy in TCRdb shows in-frame clones only, minus some. The table lists 35,000 to 50,000 clones, around four fifths of them singletons. The sample consisted of peripheral blood. All receptors derive from a woman of 80 years or more with acute or convalescent COVID-19. The CDR3 runs from the conserved cysteine through the conserved F or W. A D gene is named only where the DNA matches it firmly.

d_call: -
cdr3_length: 13
j_call: TRBJ2-1
v_call: TRBV30
cdr3_nt: TGTGCCTATGACCCCCAGAGGTACAATGAGCAGTTCTTC
cdr3_aa: CAYDPQRYNEQFF

d_call: -
cdr3_length: 17
j_call: TRBJ1-6
v_call: TRBV25-1
cdr3_nt: TGTGCCAGCGAAGATATGCCGATCGGGTCCTATAATTCACCCCTCCACTTT
cdr3_aa: CASEDMPIGSYNSPLHF

d_call: -
cdr3_length: 16
j_call: TRBJ2-1
v_call: TRBV5-1
cdr3_nt: TGCGCCAGCAGCTTGGGGGGGGGCCCCACATACAATGAGCAGTTCTTC
cdr3_aa: CASSLGGGPTYNEQFF

d_call: TRBD1
cdr3_length: 15
j_call: TRBJ1-1
v_call: TRBV3-1/TRBV3-2
cdr3_nt: TGTGCCAGCAGCCAAGCAGGGGGAGGAAACACTGAAGCTTTCTTT
cdr3_aa: CASSQAGGGNTEAFF

d_call: TRBD1
cdr3_length: 14
j_call: TRBJ1-1
v_call: TRBV10-3
cdr3_nt: TGTGCCACGCAGACAGGGGGCTCTGTGACTGAAGCTTTCTTT
cdr3_aa: CATQTGGSVTEAFF

d_call: TRBD1
cdr3_length: 13
j_call: TRBJ2-1
v_call: TRBV7-2
cdr3_nt: TGTGCCAGCAGCGGAAGACAGGGAAGGGAGCAGTTCTTC
cdr3_aa: CASSGRQGREQFF

d_call: TRBD1
cdr3_length: 15
j_call: TRBJ1-6
v_call: TRBV11-2
cdr3_nt: TGTGCCAGCAGCGAGGACAGGGGAGATTATTCACCCCTCCACTTT
cdr3_aa: CASSEDRGDYSPLHF

d_call: -
cdr3_length: 16
j_call: TRBJ2-1
v_call: TRBV4-1
cdr3_nt: TGCGCCAGCAGCCAAGAAGAAGTGGTCACTTACAATGAGCAGTTCTTC
cdr3_aa: CASSQEEVVTYNEQFF

d_call: -
cdr3_length: 15
j_call: TRBJ1-1
v_call: TRBV7-9
cdr3_nt: TGTGCCAGCAGCTTAAGTGCATTTAGAGACACTGAAGCTTTCTTT
cdr3_aa: CASSLSAFRDTEAFF

d_call: TRBD2
cdr3_length: 16
j_call: TRBJ2-4
v_call: TRBV2
cdr3_nt: TGTGCCAGCAGCGGTACTAGCGGGGAAATCCAAAACATTCAGTACTTC
cdr3_aa: CASSGTSGEIQNIQYF

d_call: TRBD1
cdr3_length: 15
j_call: TRBJ2-7
v_call: TRBV7-9
cdr3_nt: TGTGCCAGCAGCTGGGGGACAGGGGGCACCTACGAGCAGTACTTC
cdr3_aa: CASSWGTGGTYEQYF

d_call: TRBD1
cdr3_length: 15
j_call: TRBJ1-1
v_call: TRBV18
cdr3_nt: TGTGCCAGCTCACCGTTCGGACAGGCGAACACTGAAGCTTTCTTT
cdr3_aa: CASSPFGQANTEAFF

d_call: -
cdr3_length: 13
j_call: TRBJ2-7
v_call: TRBV6-6
cdr3_nt: TGTGCCAGCAGTTCCGACAGAGCCTACGAGCAGTACTTC
cdr3_aa: CASSSDRAYEQYF